These 24 T cell receptor beta chains share one sample of origin, sequenced in a study of CD8 T cells in ankylosing spondylitis. Study-level results: A motif in TCR beta, a set of fewer than ten highly homologous variants, appeared characteristic of ankylosing spondylitis blood.

TCRdb independently ran MiXCR on the 5' RACE reads; one entry per CDR3 protein. This sample has about 540,000 distinct CDR3 sequences, with about 12% found just once. The antigens for these receptors are not known. The sequenced material came from blood, either unsorted or a sorted T cell fraction (not recorded which). The receptors were gathered from a male donor with ankylosing spondylitis.

This clonotype came up a few times. The V call is TRBV29-1, the J call TRBJ2-1; D might be TRBD2 (6 bases). CDR1 and CDR2 from the germline V gene are SQVTM and ANQGSEA. The CDR3 totals 14 residues. The V end was cut by 4 bases, the J end by 2 bases, with 12 bases between. CDR3 loop: CSVGVLATYNEQFF. For the CDR3, the DNA is TGCAGCGTTGGAGTGCTAGCGACCTACAATGAGCAGTTCTTC.

The chain joins TRBV7-8 to TRBJ1-6, with 8 nucleotides matching TRBD1. Germline V gives CDR1 SGHVS, CDR2 FQNEAQ. J gave up 5 bases and V 5 bases, and 5 bases lay outside the gene matches. The CDR3 loop spans 15 amino acids. The CDR3 nucleotides are TGTGCCAGCAGCCCAATGGGACAGGATAATTCACCCCTCCACTTT. Its translation is CASSPMGQDNSPLHF.

This clonotype was observed a handful of times. J is TRBJ1-1 and V is TRBV6-1; TRBD1 matches 7 bases. The CDR3 runs 12 residues. The V gene's germline CDR1 is MNHNS and CDR2 SASEGT. With 5 bases clipped from V and 12 bases from J, the junction kept 9 bases outside the gene matches. CDR3 nucleotides: TGTGCCAGCAGTTTCGAACAGGGGAAGACTTTCTTT. This sequence encodes CASSFEQGKTFF.

The table lists this clonotype with a few counts. The J gene is TRBJ2-3, the V gene TRBV7-9; 9 bases agree with TRBD1. The V gene's germline CDR1 is SEHNR and CDR2 FQNEAQ (reference sequence). This CDR3 is 16 amino acids long. After removal of 4 bases from V and 4 bases from J, the junction contained 9 bases not matched to a gene. The CDR3 sequence: CASSSTGTGLPDTQYF. CDR3 bases: TGTGCCAGCAGCTCGACCGGGACAGGGCTCCCAGATACGCAGTATTTT.

This chain links TRBV5-7 with TRBJ2-1, with 7 bases identical to TRBD2. TRBV5-7 is an open reading frame, and its role is uncertain. Germline trimming cut 1 base from V and 8 bases from J; bases unmatched to any gene: 9. The CDR3 loop spans 15 amino acids. The CDR3 DNA is TGTGCCAGCAGCTTGTTGGGACTAAGACTCGATGAGCAGTTCTTC. Amino acids: CASSLLGLRLDEQFF.

J is TRBJ2-2 and V is TRBV4-1, with D possibly being TRBD1 (5 bases). The CDR3 is 15 residues long. Germline CDR1 reads MGHRA; CDR2 reads YSYEKL. Trimming took 0 bases from V and 3 from J, leaving 8 bases between them. As DNA, the CDR3 is TGCGCCAGCAGCCAAGAGGCAGGGTACACCGGGGAGCTGTTTTTT. This gives the protein CASSQEAGYTGELFF.

A few counts support this clonotype. The chain employs TRBV7-8 and TRBJ2-7, with D maybe TRBD1 (5 bases). Germline assignment: CDR1 SGHVS and CDR2 FQNEAQ. Between the trimmed V and J ends, which lost 0 bases and 0 bases, there was a span of 9 bases. The CDR3 totals 15 residues. The chain's CDR3 is CASSLAGASSYEQYV. The CDR3 DNA sequence: TGTGCCAGCAGCTTAGCAGGGGCAAGCTCCTACGAGCAGTACGTC.

CDR3 amino acids: CASSQTSGREEQYF. The CDR3 DNA is TGTGCCAGCAGCCAGACTAGCGGGAGGGAAGAGCAGTACTTC. The chain has TRBV3-1 and TRBJ2-7; 14 bases are shared with TRBD2. Germline V lookup: CDR1 LGHDT, CDR2 YNNKEL (reference sequence). Trimming removed 3 bases from V and 7 bases from J; junction bases left unmatched: 2. The CDR3 totals 14 residues.

This clonotype was detected only a few times. The chain combines TRBV11-2 with TRBJ2-1, with a possible D match to TRBD2 (6 bases). Germline lookup yields CDR1 SGHAT and CDR2 FQNNGV. The length of the CDR3 is 15 residues. The V end was cut by 3 bases, the J end by 6 bases, with 15 bases between. The CDR3 is CASSFGGFKGNEQFF. The CDR3 DNA reads TGTGCCAGCAGCTTCGGGGGATTTAAGGGCAATGAGCAGTTCTTC.

In its sample, this clonotype was seen a few times. V usage is TRBV5-1 and J usage is TRBJ1-1, with 11 nucleotides matching TRBD1. The trim removed 5 bases at V and 11 bases at J, leaving 8 bases unmatched. CDR1 and CDR2 from the germline V gene are SGHRS and YFSETQ. This CDR3 is built from 13 residues. CDR3 sequence (DNA): TGCGCCAGCAGTATGGGACAGGGGGAAGCGGCTTTCTTT. It specifies CASSMGQGEAAFF.

This clonotype was detected a few times. The chain has TRBV12-5 and TRBJ1-5; TRBD1 is a possible D gene (5 bases). Trimming cost V 6 bases and J 0 bases, with 18 bases left between them. This CDR3 has 17 amino acids. Germline-derived CDR1 and CDR2 are LGHNT and FRNRAP. The chain's CDR3 is CASGLTTGGYSNQPQHF. Written as DNA, the CDR3 is TGTGCTAGTGGCCTCACGACGGGGGGTTATAGCAATCAGCCCCAGCATTTT. Based on the CDR3 plus reference TRBV12-5 and TRBJ1-5, the full variable domain is DARVTQTPRHKVTEMGQEVTMRCQPILGHNTVFWYRQTMMQGLELLAYFRNRAPLDDSGMPKDRFSAEMPDATLATLKIQPSEPRDSAVYFCASGLTTGGYSNQPQHFGDGTRLSIL.

The genes are TRBV27 and TRBJ1-2; possible D gene TRBD1, 6 bases. Looked up from germline, CDR1 is MNHEY and CDR2 is SMNVEV (reference sequence). The germline V and J ends were trimmed by 5 bases and 14 bases, with 21 bases remaining between them. This CDR3 region has 13 residues. CDR3 sequence: CASSPNLDSPETF. The CDR3 DNA reads as TGTGCCAGCAGTCCGAACTTGGACAGCCCGGAAACCTTC.

This clonotype has just a few counts. This chain connects TRBV4-1 to TRBJ2-1; the match to TRBD2 covers 7 bases. Germline V gene lookup returns CDR1 MGHRA and CDR2 YSYEKL. The CDR3 loop spans 15 amino acids. Trimming took 0 bases from V and 5 from J; bases not matched to a gene: 4. This CDR3 is CASSQDRTSNNEQFF. For the CDR3, the DNA is TGCGCCAGCAGCCAAGATCGGACTAGTAACAATGAGCAGTTCTTC.

CDR3: CASSRNRGDTLHTQYF. CDR3 nucleotides: TGTGCCAGCAGCCGTAACAGGGGAGACACACTACATACGCAGTATTTT. The chain uses TRBV12-3 or TRBV12-4 and TRBJ2-3; 7 positions match TRBD1. The CDR3 totals 16 residues. Losses at the gene ends were 6 bases for V and 7 bases for J; bases not matched to a gene: 16.

The chain has TRBV3-1 and TRBJ1-2; 7 positions agree with TRBD1. This CDR3 has 15 residues. CDR1 and CDR2 from the germline V gene are LGHDT and YNNKEL (reference sequence). V lost 4 bases to trimming and J lost 0 bases; unmatched junction nucleotides: 5. CDR3 nucleotide sequence: TGTGCCAGCAGCCCGGGACAGATTGCTAACTATGGCTACACCTTC. Its translation: CASSPGQIANYGYTF.

The rearrangement links TRBV28 to TRBJ2-3, with 12 bases aligning to TRBD2. Looked up from germline, CDR1 is MDHEN and CDR2 is SYDVKM. Losses at the gene ends were 7 bases for V and 6 bases for J; bases not matched to a gene: 5. The CDR3 runs 14 residues. As DNA, the CDR3 is TGTGCCAGCAAGGCTAGCGGGAGGGGTGATACGCAGTATTTT. Protein product: CASKASGRGDTQYF.

This clonotype turned up a few times. The V call is TRBV7-9, the J call TRBJ2-2; D gene uncertain. Looked up from germline, CDR1 is SEHNR and CDR2 is FQNEAQ (reference sequence). The CDR3 is 15 amino acids. V lost 2 bases and J lost 0, with 7 bases in between. This chain's CDR3 is CASSLRATNTGELFF. CDR3 nucleotides: TGTGCCAGCAGCTTAAGGGCCACGAACACCGGGGAGCTGTTTTTT.

There are many counts of this clonotype. V is TRBV3-1 and J is TRBJ2-1, with a tentative D call TRBD2 (6 bases). The CDR3 sequence is 14 residues long. Germline values: CDR1 LGHDT, CDR2 YNNKEL (reference sequence). The V end was cut by 2 bases, the J end by 7 bases, with 12 bases between. CDR3 in DNA: TGTGCCAGCAGCCAAAGGACTATCGAGAATGAGCAGTTCTTC. Protein product: CASSQRTIENEQFF.

This clonotype was counted many times. V usage is TRBV20-1 and J usage is TRBJ1-5; 9 bases line up with TRBD1. The V gene end was trimmed by 4 bases and the J gene end by 5 bases; junction bases not matched to a gene: 6. CDR3 length: 14 amino acids. Germline V gene sequence: CDR1 DFQATT, CDR2 SNEGSKA (reference sequence). The CDR3 DNA reads as TGCAGTGCTAACCGGGACAGGGCGGATCAGCCCCAGCATTTT. The encoded protein is CSANRDRADQPQHF.

This clonotype was seen at least ten times. CDR3 sequence reads: CASSLLDYYTF. CDR3 DNA: TGTGCCAGCAGCCTCCTCGACTACTACACCTTC. This chain joins TRBV3-1 and TRBJ1-2; D gene uncertain. The V and J ends lost 4 bases and 10 bases respectively, with 10 bases between them. Germline V gives CDR1 LGHDT, CDR2 YNNKEL (reference sequence). The CDR3 extends over 11 amino acids.

The chain carries TRBV24-1 and TRBJ2-5, with TRBD2 identical over 9 bases. CDR3 length: 15 amino acids. The V gene end was trimmed by 2 bases and the J gene end by 5 bases; junction bases not matched to a gene: 5. Germline-derived CDR1 and CDR2 are KGHDR and SFDVKD. The CDR3 spells CATSDSAGGRETQYF. The DNA of the CDR3 is TGTGCCACCAGTGATTCTGCGGGAGGGCGGGAGACCCAGTACTTC.

This clonotype was counted between two and nine times. This rearrangement joins TRBV6-1 to TRBJ2-2; no firm D call. Germline V gene data show CDR1 as MNHNS and CDR2 as SASEGT. The CDR3 sequence is 14 residues long. Trimming stripped 10 bases from V and 4 bases from J, with 16 bases between. CDR3 in amino acids: CATALGIGTGELFF. The DNA of the CDR3 is TGTGCCACCGCCCTCGGTATTGGCACCGGGGAGCTGTTTTTT.

The chain is built from TRBV3-1 and TRBJ2-3, with D perhaps matching TRBD2 (6 bases). CDR3 length: 13 amino acids. Germline loops: CDR1 LGHDT, CDR2 YNNKEL (reference sequence). Trimming took 5 bases from V and 4 from J, leaving 10 bases between them. The DNA of the CDR3 is TGTGCCAGCAGCTCCCCGGGGGCAGATACGCAGTATTTT. It codes for CASSSPGADTQYF.

This clonotype appeared a few times. This sequence joins TRBV3-1 and TRBJ1-1, with TRBD1 matching 9 bases. The CDR3 sequence is 16 residues long. Germline trimming cut 3 bases from V and 3 bases from J; bases unmatched to any gene: 8. Germline values: CDR1 LGHDT, CDR2 YNNKEL (reference sequence). The CDR3 DNA follows: TGTGCCAGCAGCCACCCTCCCGGGACAGGGTACACTGAAGCTTTCTTT. Encoded protein: CASSHPPGTGYTEAFF.